A selection of T cell receptor beta chains follows, all from one sample in a study of CD8+ T cells in alopecia areata. The repertoire was sequenced with immunoSEQ multiplex PCR; TCRdb's copy has only in-frame clones and lacks some. The sample lists over 150,000 clones; roughly three fifths were seen once. Specimen: CD8+ T cells sorted from blood. These TCRs come from a human donor in good health. CDR3s include the opening cysteine and the closing phenylalanine or tryptophan. A D gene is named only where the DNA matches it firmly. Clone size is given for some rows only: seen once, a few or many times, or a class if the clone is expanded.

cdr3_nt: TGTGCCAGCAGCGTGGGGACAGGGACCGAGCAGTACTTC
cdr3_aa: CASSVGTGTEQYF
j_call: TRBJ2-7
d_call: TRBD1
v_call: TRBV9
cdr3_length: 13
clone_size: once

cdr3_nt: TGTGCCAGCAGTGGGACAGGGGGGGGAACTGAAGCTTTCTTT
cdr3_aa: CASSGTGGGTEAFF
j_call: TRBJ1-1
d_call: TRBD1
v_call: TRBV6-5
cdr3_length: 14
clone_size: -

cdr3_nt: TGTGCCAGCAGCTGGGCGGATTCAAACATTCAGTACTTC
cdr3_aa: CASSWADSNIQYF
j_call: TRBJ2-4
d_call: -
v_call: TRBV5-6
cdr3_length: 13
clone_size: few

cdr3_nt: TGCGCCAGCAGCTCGGACCCCGAAGAGACCCAGTACTTC
cdr3_aa: CASSSDPEETQYF
j_call: TRBJ2-5
d_call: -
v_call: TRBV5-1
cdr3_length: 13
clone_size: -

cdr3_nt: TGTGCCAGCAGTACGGGCTCGGGGGGTAACACTGAAGCTTTCTTT
cdr3_aa: CASSTGSGGNTEAFF
j_call: TRBJ1-1
d_call: -
v_call: TRBV6-5
cdr3_length: 15
clone_size: once

cdr3_nt: TGTGCCAGCAGCTTAGATACGGGCGTGAACACTGAAGCTTTCTTT
cdr3_aa: CASSLDTGVNTEAFF
j_call: TRBJ1-1
d_call: -
v_call: TRBV11-2
cdr3_length: 15
clone_size: -

cdr3_nt: TGCGCCAGCAGCCAGGCCCCGCACGGATCTGGGGCCAACGTCCTGACTTTC
cdr3_aa: CASSQAPHGSGANVLTF
j_call: TRBJ2-6
d_call: -
v_call: TRBV4-1
cdr3_length: 17
clone_size: once

cdr3_nt: TGTGCCAGCAGCTCCCCCGATAACCGAGAGACCCAGTACTTC
cdr3_aa: CASSSPDNRETQYF
j_call: TRBJ2-5
d_call: -
v_call: TRBV21-1
cdr3_length: 14
clone_size: few

cdr3_nt: TGTGCCAGCAGCCCGATGACCCTTAATGAAAAACTGTTTTTT
cdr3_aa: CASSPMTLNEKLFF
j_call: TRBJ1-4
d_call: -
v_call: TRBV7-9
cdr3_length: 14
clone_size: few

cdr3_nt: TGCGCCAGCAGCTTGGCTCGACGGGAGAATTCACCCCTCCACTTT
cdr3_aa: CASSLARRENSPLHF
j_call: TRBJ1-6
d_call: -
v_call: TRBV5-1
cdr3_length: 15
clone_size: -

cdr3_nt: TGTGCCAGCAGGAGCTCCTACAATGAGCAGTTCTTC
cdr3_aa: CASRSSYNEQFF
j_call: TRBJ2-1
d_call: -
v_call: TRBV6-1
cdr3_length: 12
clone_size: few

cdr3_nt: TGTGCCAGCAGCTTAGAGGGGGGTACGAAGGAGAATTCACCCCTCCACTTT
cdr3_aa: CASSLEGGTKENSPLHF
j_call: TRBJ1-6
d_call: -
v_call: TRBV7-9
cdr3_length: 17
clone_size: few

cdr3_nt: TGTGCCAGCAGTGAAACAGGGATTGCCTACGAGCAGTACTTC
cdr3_aa: CASSETGIAYEQYF
j_call: TRBJ2-7
d_call: -
v_call: TRBV6-1
cdr3_length: 14
clone_size: -

cdr3_nt: TGCAGCGTTGAAGGGACAGGGGGCGACTCCTACGAGCAGTACTTC
cdr3_aa: CSVEGTGGDSYEQYF
j_call: TRBJ2-7
d_call: TRBD1
v_call: TRBV29-1
cdr3_length: 15
clone_size: -

cdr3_nt: TGTGCCAGCAGTGAAGTGGGGACTAGCAGGAATGAGCAGTTCTTC
cdr3_aa: CASSEVGTSRNEQFF
j_call: TRBJ2-1
d_call: TRBD2
v_call: TRBV6-4
cdr3_length: 15
clone_size: -

cdr3_nt: TGCAGCGTTTGGGCCTCAGTCCCAACTAGCACAGATACGCAGTATTTT
cdr3_aa: CSVWASVPTSTDTQYF
j_call: TRBJ2-3
d_call: -
v_call: TRBV29-1
cdr3_length: 16
clone_size: few

cdr3_nt: TGTGCCAGCAGCCCTCGATGGGGGCTTGGCTACACCTTC
cdr3_aa: CASSPRWGLGYTF
j_call: TRBJ1-2
d_call: -
v_call: TRBV7-9
cdr3_length: 13
clone_size: -

cdr3_nt: TGCGCCAGCAGCCAAGCGACCGGGGGGACAGATACGCAGTATTTT
cdr3_aa: CASSQATGGTDTQYF
j_call: TRBJ2-3
d_call: TRBD2
v_call: TRBV4-1
cdr3_length: 15
clone_size: -

cdr3_nt: TGTGCCAGCAGCGACGGGACTAGGCCCTACGAGCAGTACTTC
cdr3_aa: CASSDGTRPYEQYF
j_call: TRBJ2-7
d_call: TRBD2
v_call: TRBV9
cdr3_length: 14
clone_size: -

cdr3_nt: TGCAGCGCCCCTTCAGGGAGGGGCAATGAGCAGTTCTTC
cdr3_aa: CSAPSGRGNEQFF
j_call: TRBJ2-1
d_call: TRBD2
v_call: TRBV29-1
cdr3_length: 13
clone_size: -

cdr3_nt: TGTGCCAGTACCGATATGGGTGGCACGTACAATGAGCAGTTCTTC
cdr3_aa: CASTDMGGTYNEQFF
j_call: TRBJ2-1
d_call: -
v_call: TRBV19
cdr3_length: 15
clone_size: few

cdr3_nt: TGCAGCGTTGAAGGGGGGGACACTGAAGCTTTCTTT
cdr3_aa: CSVEGGDTEAFF
j_call: TRBJ1-1
d_call: -
v_call: TRBV29-1
cdr3_length: 12
clone_size: few

cdr3_nt: TGTGCCAGCAGCAGGACAGGGAGCTCCTACAATGAGCAGTTCTTC
cdr3_aa: CASSRTGSSYNEQFF
j_call: TRBJ2-1
d_call: TRBD1
v_call: TRBV5-4
cdr3_length: 15
clone_size: -

cdr3_nt: TGTGCCAGCAGTCGACAGGGGGCTAGGGTCACTGAAGCTTTCTTT
cdr3_aa: CASSRQGARVTEAFF
j_call: TRBJ1-1
d_call: TRBD1
v_call: TRBV25-1
cdr3_length: 15
clone_size: -

cdr3_nt: TGTGCCAGCAGCCCTCAGCGTTGGAACACTGAAGCTTTCTTT
cdr3_aa: CASSPQRWNTEAFF
j_call: TRBJ1-1
d_call: -
v_call: TRBV5-6
cdr3_length: 14
clone_size: -

cdr3_nt: TGCGCCAGCAGCTTGGACAAGGCGGGGTACAATGAGCAGTTCTTC
cdr3_aa: CASSLDKAGYNEQFF
j_call: TRBJ2-1
d_call: -
v_call: TRBV5-1
cdr3_length: 15
clone_size: few

cdr3_nt: TGCGCCAGCAGCCAAGATGGAGGAACCCTAAACTTT
cdr3_aa: CASSQDGGTLNF
j_call: TRBJ1-6
d_call: -
v_call: TRBV4-1
cdr3_length: 12
clone_size: -

cdr3_nt: TGCGCCAGCAGCCAAGCGGCTAGCGGGGGCTACGAGCAGTACTTC
cdr3_aa: CASSQAASGGYEQYF
j_call: TRBJ2-7
d_call: TRBD2
v_call: TRBV4-1
cdr3_length: 15
clone_size: many

cdr3_nt: TGTGCCAGCAGCTTACCAGGGAACGAGCAGTACTTC
cdr3_aa: CASSLPGNEQYF
j_call: TRBJ2-7
d_call: -
v_call: TRBV5-4
cdr3_length: 12
clone_size: few

cdr3_nt: TGTGCCAGCAGCTTAGCAGGGACATATTTCGATGGCTACACCTTC
cdr3_aa: CASSLAGTYFDGYTF
j_call: TRBJ1-2
d_call: -
v_call: TRBV13
cdr3_length: 15
clone_size: -

cdr3_nt: TGTGCCAGCAGTGAATTATACGGGGAAGAGACCCAGTACTTC
cdr3_aa: CASSELYGEETQYF
j_call: TRBJ2-5
d_call: -
v_call: TRBV25-1
cdr3_length: 14
clone_size: -

cdr3_nt: TGTGCCAGCAGCAAGGGACAGGGACACGAGCAGTACTTC
cdr3_aa: CASSKGQGHEQYF
j_call: TRBJ2-7
d_call: TRBD1
v_call: TRBV7-9
cdr3_length: 13
clone_size: many

cdr3_nt: TGTGCCAGCAGCTTGTGGCCAGCCTCTCGGGGCTACACCTTC
cdr3_aa: CASSLWPASRGYTF
j_call: TRBJ1-2
d_call: -
v_call: TRBV5-6
cdr3_length: 14
clone_size: few

cdr3_nt: TGCAGTTTCGGACAGTCCGGCGGCTACACCTTC
cdr3_aa: CSFGQSGGYTF
j_call: TRBJ1-2
d_call: -
v_call: TRBV29-1
cdr3_length: 11
clone_size: few

cdr3_nt: TGCGCCAGCAGTTCAGCCCGGGACAGTCCCGTTGAAGCTTTCTTT
cdr3_aa: CASSSARDSPVEAFF
j_call: TRBJ1-1
d_call: TRBD1
v_call: TRBV5-1
cdr3_length: 15
clone_size: -

cdr3_nt: TGTGCCAGCAGTTACACTAGATTCGACAATGAGCAGTTCTTC
cdr3_aa: CASSYTRFDNEQFF
j_call: TRBJ2-1
d_call: -
v_call: TRBV6-6
cdr3_length: 14
clone_size: few

cdr3_nt: TGTGCCAGCAGCTGGGGGCGGGGGGGCTTGAGCTCCTACGAGCAGTACTTC
cdr3_aa: CASSWGRGGLSSYEQYF
j_call: TRBJ2-7
d_call: TRBD2
v_call: TRBV11-2
cdr3_length: 17
clone_size: few

cdr3_nt: TGTGCCAGCAGCCTTGGGGGGGACGGAAATGAGCAGTTCTTC
cdr3_aa: CASSLGGDGNEQFF
j_call: TRBJ2-1
d_call: TRBD2
v_call: TRBV27
cdr3_length: 14
clone_size: -

cdr3_nt: TGTGCCAGCAGCGTAGGGTCCTCTAATCCACCCCTCCACTTT
cdr3_aa: CASSVGSSNPPLHF
j_call: TRBJ1-6
d_call: -
v_call: TRBV9
cdr3_length: 14
clone_size: -

cdr3_nt: TGCGCCAGCCGCGGCAGGGGGTCGGGAAATTCACCCCTCCACTTT
cdr3_aa: CASRGRGSGNSPLHF
j_call: TRBJ1-6
d_call: TRBD1
v_call: TRBV5-1
cdr3_length: 15
clone_size: -

cdr3_nt: TGTGCCACCAGCAGGCCGGCCTACGATACGCAGTATTTT
cdr3_aa: CATSRPAYDTQYF
j_call: TRBJ2-3
d_call: -
v_call: TRBV15
cdr3_length: 13
clone_size: -

cdr3_nt: TGCAGCGTCGGGACAGGTTCCTACGAGCAGTACTTC
cdr3_aa: CSVGTGSYEQYF
j_call: TRBJ2-7
d_call: TRBD1
v_call: TRBV29-1
cdr3_length: 12
clone_size: few

cdr3_nt: TGTGCCAGCAGCTGGACAGGGGGCGGCACTGAAGCTTTCTTT
cdr3_aa: CASSWTGGGTEAFF
j_call: TRBJ1-1
d_call: TRBD1
v_call: TRBV7-2
cdr3_length: 14
clone_size: -

cdr3_nt: TGCAGCGTTGAGTGGCGGGGGGCCGACAATGAGCAGTTCTTC
cdr3_aa: CSVEWRGADNEQFF
j_call: TRBJ2-1
d_call: TRBD2
v_call: TRBV29-1
cdr3_length: 14
clone_size: -

cdr3_nt: TGCGCCAGCAGCACCCGGGCCGGGAGCAACAACGAGCAGTACTTC
cdr3_aa: CASSTRAGSNNEQYF
j_call: TRBJ2-7
d_call: -
v_call: TRBV4-1
cdr3_length: 15
clone_size: -

cdr3_nt: TGTGCCATCAGTCCCAGGAGACGGTACCAAGAGACCCAGTACTTC
cdr3_aa: CAISPRRRYQETQYF
j_call: TRBJ2-5
d_call: -
v_call: TRBV10-3
cdr3_length: 15
clone_size: few